This TCR beta chain came from a study of T cell repertoires in cytomegalovirus infection (dated by TCRdb to 2018 to 2020). In the study overall: The peptide stimulations were aimed at well-studied HLA-B-restricted epitopes as well as recently identified HLA-C-restricted CMV epitopes, whose presentation resists viral immunomodulation. Donor HLA type was relevant to the analysis, as public TCR beta signatures indicated carriage of CMV infection together with the matching HLA type. What the study reported, not specific to this receptor: In both this cohort and an independent 352-donor cohort, the cumulative frequency of public TCR beta family members distinguished carriers of CMV infection plus the relevant HLA type. The ex vivo response was dominated by HLA-C-restricted CMV-specific TCR beta clonotypes, which also provided the single most frequent clonotype in two of eight donors.

Trimming leaves V shorter by 5 bases and J shorter by 6 bases, with the junction holding 3 bases beyond the gene matches. The CDR3 runs 13 residues from the cysteine to the phenylalanine. Kept here is only the CDR3 DNA, which spans 39 bases and is read in frame from base 1. The germline V gene specifies SGHVS as CDR1 and FNYEAQ as CDR2. Sequencing used an Illumina HiSeq 1500. The public reads were reprocessed in TCRdb via fastp at Q25 and MiXCR, keeping in-frame beta chains. Merged by CDR3 protein, the rows form single entries marked with the most common genes and DNA. The sample table holds around 540,000 distinct CDR3 sequences, of which roughly a third were seen once. The ten largest account for 17% of the sample. This specimen's treatment or condition label, interpreted: in vitro stimulation with specific CMV peptide epitopes to enrich CMV-specific T cells. Comments on this clonotype: What antigen it recognizes has not been identified. No base quality information exists; no much larger clone differs at one position.

The material was cultured PBMCs, obtained from culture after CMV antigen stimulation. The receptor chain draws on TRBV7-6 and TRBJ1-2; TRBD1 matches 10 bases in the middle. The sequence was obtained from a human donor in good health (CMV status not recorded). Some clones in this sample may be carry-over from other donors' samples. For the CDR3, the sequence is CASSIGTGDGYTF. The DNA sequence follows: TGTGCCAGCAGCATCGGGACAGGGGATGGCTACACCTTC. Outside the CDR3, residues come from the reference TRBV7-6 and TRBJ1-2 proteins, so the full variable domain is: GAGVSQSPRYKVTKRGQDVALRCDPISGHVSLYWYRQALGQGPEFLTYFNYEAQQDKSGLPNDRFSAERPEGSISTLTIQRTEQRDSAMYRCASSIGTGDGYTFGSGTRLTVV.